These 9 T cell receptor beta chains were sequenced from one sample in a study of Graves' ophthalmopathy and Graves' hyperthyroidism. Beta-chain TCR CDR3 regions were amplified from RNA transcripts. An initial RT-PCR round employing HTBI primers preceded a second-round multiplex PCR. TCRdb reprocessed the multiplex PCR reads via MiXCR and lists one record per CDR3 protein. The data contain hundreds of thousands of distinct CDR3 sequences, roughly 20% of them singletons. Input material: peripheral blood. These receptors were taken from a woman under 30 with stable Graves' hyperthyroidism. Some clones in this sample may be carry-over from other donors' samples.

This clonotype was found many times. CDR3 region: CASSRPSTGELFF. As DNA, the CDR3 is TGTGCCAGCAGCCGACCAAGCACCGGGGAGCTGTTTTTT. The V gene is TRBV7-9, the J gene TRBJ2-2; D call uncertain. Germline V gives CDR1 SEHNR, CDR2 FQNEAQ (reference sequence). V was trimmed by 5 bases and J by 4 bases, leaving 8 bases between them. CDR3 length: 13 amino acids.

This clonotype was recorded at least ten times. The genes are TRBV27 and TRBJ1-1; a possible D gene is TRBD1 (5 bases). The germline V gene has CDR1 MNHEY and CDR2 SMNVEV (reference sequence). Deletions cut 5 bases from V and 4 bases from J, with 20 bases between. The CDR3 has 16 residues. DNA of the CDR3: TGTGCCAGCAGTCCGAGGGACGCCCGGATCGGCACTGAAGCTTTCTTT. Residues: CASSPRDARIGTEAFF.

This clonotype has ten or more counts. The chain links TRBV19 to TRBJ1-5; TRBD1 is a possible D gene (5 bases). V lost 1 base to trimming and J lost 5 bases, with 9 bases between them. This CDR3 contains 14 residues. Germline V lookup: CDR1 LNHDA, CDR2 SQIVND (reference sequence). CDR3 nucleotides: TGTGCCAGTAGTATAGGACAGCCGGATCAGCCCCAGCATTTT. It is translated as CASSIGQPDQPQHF.

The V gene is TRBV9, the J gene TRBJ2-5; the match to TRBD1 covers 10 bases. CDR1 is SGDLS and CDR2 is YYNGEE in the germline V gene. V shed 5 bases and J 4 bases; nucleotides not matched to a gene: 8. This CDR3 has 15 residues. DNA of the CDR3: TGTGCCAGCAGTAAAAGACAGGGGGCCGGAGAGACCCAGTACTTC. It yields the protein CASSKRQGAGETQYF.

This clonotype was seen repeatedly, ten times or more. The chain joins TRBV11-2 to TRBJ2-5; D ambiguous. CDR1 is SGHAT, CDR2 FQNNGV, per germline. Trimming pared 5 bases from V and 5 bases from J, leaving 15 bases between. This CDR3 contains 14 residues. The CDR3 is CASSQPVAQETQYF. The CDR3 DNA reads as TGTGCCAGCAGCCAACCGGTTGCCCAGGAGACCCAGTACTTC.

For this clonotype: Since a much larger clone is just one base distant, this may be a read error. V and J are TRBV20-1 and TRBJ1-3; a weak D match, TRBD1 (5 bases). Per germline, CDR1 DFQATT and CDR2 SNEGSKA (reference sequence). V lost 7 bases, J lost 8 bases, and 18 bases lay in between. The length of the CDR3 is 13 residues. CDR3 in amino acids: CSVDRGLGHTIYF. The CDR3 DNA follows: TGCAGTGTTGACAGAGGATTAGGACACACCATATATTTT.

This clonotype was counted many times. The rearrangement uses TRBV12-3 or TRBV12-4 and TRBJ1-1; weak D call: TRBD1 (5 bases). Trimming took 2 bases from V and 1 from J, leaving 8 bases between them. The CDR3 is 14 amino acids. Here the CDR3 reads CASSLMDTNTEAFF. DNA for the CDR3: TGTGCCAGCAGTTTAATGGACACGAACACTGAAGCTTTCTTT.

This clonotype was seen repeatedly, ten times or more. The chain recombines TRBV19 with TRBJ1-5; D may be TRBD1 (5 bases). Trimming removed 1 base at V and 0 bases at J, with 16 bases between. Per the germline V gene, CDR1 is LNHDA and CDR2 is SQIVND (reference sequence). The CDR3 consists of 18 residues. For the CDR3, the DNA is TGTGCCAGTAGTATAGGGGGGACCGACACGAATAGCAATCAGCCCCAGCATTTT. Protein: CASSIGGTDTNSNQPQHF.

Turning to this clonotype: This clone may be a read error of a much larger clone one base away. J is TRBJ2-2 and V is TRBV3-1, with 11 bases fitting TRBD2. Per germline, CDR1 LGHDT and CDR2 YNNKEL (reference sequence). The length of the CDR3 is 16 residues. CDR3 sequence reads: CASSLTSGVVTGGLFF. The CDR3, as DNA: TGTGCCAGCAGTCTGACTAGCGGGGTCGTAACCGGGGGGCTGTTTTTT.